What follows are 25 T cell receptor beta chains derived from one specimen sequenced in a study of T cell repertoires in cytomegalovirus infection (dated by TCRdb to the late 2010s). The sequencing machine was an Illumina HiSeq 1500. TCRdb took the public reads, trimmed them with fastp at Q25, ran MiXCR for clone calling and kept in-frame beta chains. Rows are combined by CDR3 protein, so each entry shows the most common genes and DNA. The sample table records about 740,000 distinct CDR3 sequences; roughly a third of these occur just once. Together, the top ten hold around 3% of the sample. Material: PBMCs. Receptor source: a human donor in good health (CMV status not recorded). Some clones in this sample may be carry-over from other donors' samples.

The chain couples TRBV7-2 to TRBJ1-2, with 11 bases identical to TRBD1. The ends lost 5 bases at V and 4 bases at J; junction bases unmatched: 3. The CDR3 runs to 14 residues. Germline V gene sequence: CDR1 SGHTA, CDR2 FQGNSA. CDR3 region: CASSGDRGVYGYTF. The CDR3 DNA reads TGTGCCAGCAGCGGGGACAGGGGGGTCTATGGCTACACCTTC. Drawing the rest from reference TRBV7-2 and TRBJ1-2, the complete variable domain is GAGVSQSPSNKVTEKGKDVELRCDPISGHTALYWYRQSLGQGLEFLIYFQGNSAPDKSGLPSDRFSAERTGGSVSTLTIQRTQQEDSAVYLCASSGDRGVYGYTFGSGTRLTVV.

The rearrangement uses TRBV10-3 and TRBJ1-2; D ambiguous. Looked up from germline, CDR1 is ENHRY and CDR2 is SYGVKD. The CDR3 sequence is 14 residues long. Trimming removed 0 bases from V and 0 bases from J, with 5 bases in between. CDR3 DNA sequence: TGTGCCATCAGTGAGTCGACCACTAACTATGGCTACACCTTC. Translation: CAISESTTNYGYTF.

The table lists this clonotype with a few counts. V usage is TRBV7-9 and J usage is TRBJ2-1, with 11 bases lining up with TRBD2. This CDR3 has 18 residues. Germline V gives CDR1 SEHNR, CDR2 FQNEAQ (reference sequence). V lost 5 bases to trimming and J lost 9 bases; unmatched junction nucleotides: 18. The CDR3 spells CASSPFGTTSGSHGEQFF. The CDR3 nucleotides read TGTGCCAGCAGCCCTTTTGGGACAACTAGCGGGAGCCACGGTGAGCAGTTCTTC.

The rearrangement links TRBV10-3 to TRBJ2-3, with D tentatively TRBD2 (7 bases). Germline CDR1 is ENHRY and CDR2 is SYGVKD. This CDR3 contains 14 residues. Trimming removed 9 bases from V and 6 bases from J, with 19 bases in between. The CDR3 loop reads CAIRTRGALDTQYF. The CDR3, as DNA: TGTGCCATACGGACACGGGGGGCATTGGATACGCAGTATTTT.

The J gene is TRBJ2-7, the V gene TRBV4-1; 11 bases fit TRBD2. Germline CDR1 MGHRA, CDR2 YSYEKL. The CDR3 length is 14 residues. V shed 2 bases and J 3 bases; nucleotides not matched to a gene: 0. The CDR3 bases are TGCGCCAGCAGCCAACTAGCGGGGGGCTACGAGCAGTACTTC. Amino acid sequence: CASSQLAGGYEQYF.

The chain uses TRBV6-6 and TRBJ2-1, with D possibly TRBD2 on 6 matching bases. The CDR3 loop spans 17 amino acids. Per germline, CDR1 MNHNY and CDR2 SVGAGI (reference sequence). Trimming left V 2 bases short and J 8 bases short, with 22 bases between. CDR3 DNA: TGTGCCAGCAGTTACGGCGACGGGACTTCCTGCGGAGATGAGCAGTTCTTC. Amino acid sequence: CASSYGDGTSCGDEQFF.

This chain connects TRBV19 to TRBJ1-2, with 9 nucleotides matching TRBD1. This CDR3 spans 14 amino acids. V gave up 9 bases and J gave up 8 bases; unmatched junction bases: 13. CDR1 LNHDA and CDR2 SQIVND come from the germline V gene (reference sequence). CDR3 residues: CASNEPDRGGGYTF. CDR3 coding DNA: TGTGCCAGCAATGAGCCTGACAGGGGGGGAGGCTACACCTTC.

This clonotype showed up just a few times. This chain joins TRBV4-1 and TRBJ1-1; D perhaps matches TRBD1 (5 bases). The germline CDR1 and CDR2 sequences are MGHRA and YSYEKL. The CDR3 sequence is 15 residues long. V was pared by 3 bases and J by 6 bases, with 17 bases between. As DNA, the CDR3 is TGCGCCAGCAGCCAGACTCTCAGGGACCGGGCTGAAGCTTTCTTT. This gives the protein CASSQTLRDRAEAFF.

The chain joins TRBV20-1 to TRBJ2-7; 9 nucleotides align to TRBD1. The CDR3 is 14 amino acids. Unmatched junction bases numbered 5, after V lost 0 bases and J lost 5 bases. Germline CDR1 reads DFQATT; CDR2 reads SNEGSKA (reference sequence). Here the CDR3 reads CSARDFDRGNEQYF. The CDR3 nucleotides are TGCAGTGCTAGAGATTTTGACAGGGGGAACGAGCAGTACTTC.

This clonotype has a handful of counts. The V gene is TRBV14, the J gene TRBJ2-1, with D maybe TRBD1 (5 bases). This CDR3 contains 15 residues. Trimming took 1 base from V and 4 from J, leaving 11 bases between them. CDR1 is SGHDN, CDR2 FVKESK, per germline. This chain's CDR3 is CASSQASNRYNEQFF. CDR3 coding DNA: TGTGCCAGCAGCCAAGCGTCGAACAGGTACAATGAGCAGTTCTTC.

This clonotype has more than one count but fewer than ten. The rearrangement joins TRBV28 to TRBJ1-5, with 7 bases lining up with TRBD1. J was trimmed by 5 bases and V by 5 bases; bases with no gene match: 6. CDR1 is MDHEN and CDR2 is SYDVKM in the germline V gene. The CDR3 consists of 14 residues. In DNA, the CDR3 is TGTGCCAGCAGTCCGCCGACAGGGCATCAGCCCCAGCATTTT. Translation gives CASSPPTGHQPQHF.

The J gene is TRBJ1-4, the V gene TRBV19; tentatively, D is TRBD1 (6 bases). V was shortened by 5 bases and J by 0 bases, with 19 bases between the two germline ends. The CDR3 sequence is 18 residues long. Germline lookup yields CDR1 LNHDA and CDR2 SQIVND (reference sequence). CDR3: CASSAQVGTLATNEKLFF. CDR3 sequence (DNA): TGTGCCAGTAGTGCCCAAGTCGGGACACTTGCAACTAATGAAAAACTGTTTTTT.

The chain uses TRBV3-1 and TRBJ1-1; D gene ambiguous. The CDR3 spans 15 residues. Germline CDR1 LGHDT, CDR2 YNNKEL (reference sequence). V gave up 0 bases and J gave up 6 bases, with 14 bases separating them. The CDR3 is CASSQEIGVGSEAFF. As DNA, the CDR3 is TGTGCCAGCAGCCAAGAAATCGGGGTAGGTTCTGAAGCTTTCTTT.

On this clonotype itself: Sequence at one end of the junction differs from germline and may be a read error. The rearrangement joins TRBV6-6 to TRBJ2-5; 7 positions agree with TRBD2. This CDR3 comprises 10 residues. The V gene's germline CDR1 is MNHNY and CDR2 SVGAGI (reference sequence). CDR3 sequence reads: CASREETKYF. The CDR3 DNA follows: TGTGCCAGCCGGGAGGAGACCAAGTACTTC.

The V and J genes are TRBV12-3 or TRBV12-4 and TRBJ1-6; 7 bases align to TRBD1. The CDR3 length is 15 residues. Trimming cost V 6 bases and J 7 bases; bases outside gene matches: 9. Written as DNA, the CDR3 is TGTGCCAGCAGGACACAGGGGCTTTCAAATTCACCCCTCCACTTT. Amino acid sequence: CASRTQGLSNSPLHF.

The table lists this clonotype with a few counts. This rearrangement joins TRBV19 to TRBJ1-4, with D possibly matching TRBD1 (5 bases). Between the trimmed V and J ends, which lost 3 bases and 5 bases, there was a span of 10 bases. CDR1 and CDR2 (germline): LNHDA, SQIVND (reference sequence). CDR3 length: 14 residues. The CDR3 loop reads CASSIGGANEKLFF. Here the CDR3 DNA reads TGTGCCAGTAGTATTGGGGGTGCCAATGAAAAACTGTTTTTT.

This clonotype was counted at least ten times. V gene TRBV7-2 combines with J gene TRBJ1-2; maybe TRBD1 (5 bases). The CDR3 is made up of 14 amino acids. Trimming stripped 5 bases from V and 4 bases from J, with 14 bases between. The germline CDR1 and CDR2 sequences are SGHTA and FQGNSA. The CDR3 region has the DNA TGTGCCAGCAGCCCGGAGGCGGGGACCTATGGCTACACCTTC. Translation gives CASSPEAGTYGYTF.

V and J are TRBV7-8 and TRBJ1-3; TRBD1 is a possible D gene (5 bases). The germline V gene has CDR1 SGHVS and CDR2 FQNEAQ. This CDR3 has 15 amino acids. V shed 7 bases and J shed 3 bases, with 16 bases lying between them. The CDR3 region is CASIRPGHGGNTIYF. The DNA of the CDR3 is TGTGCCAGCATCAGACCTGGACATGGTGGAAACACCATATATTTT.

J is TRBJ2-3 and V is TRBV19; D is undetermined. The CDR3 is made up of 14 amino acids. The V gene's germline CDR1 is LNHDA and CDR2 SQIVND (reference sequence). V dropped 7 bases and J dropped 3 bases, with 14 bases sitting between them. The CDR3, as DNA: TGTGCCAGTAAACCCCCCGTCGGGACAGATACGCAGTATTTT. Its translation: CASKPPVGTDTQYF. Full variable domain (rest looked up from reference TRBV19 and TRBJ2-3): DGGITQSPKYLFRKEGQNVTLSCEQNLNHDAMYWYRQDPGQGLRLIYYSQIVNDFQKGDIAEGYSVSREKKESFPLTVTSAQKNPTAFYLCASKPPVGTDTQYFGPGTRLTVL.

The chain carries TRBV7-6 and TRBJ2-2; D might be TRBD1 (5 bases). The germline CDR1 and CDR2 sequences are SGHVS and FNYEAQ. The germline V and J ends were trimmed by 5 bases and 3 bases, with 22 bases remaining between them. The CDR3 covers 18 residues. As DNA, the CDR3 is TGTGCCAGCAGCGGGTGGGGCCATACCTCTGCGGACACCGGGGAGCTGTTTTTT. Its translation is CASSGWGHTSADTGELFF.

The chain uses TRBV6-1 and TRBJ1-2, with TRBD1 matching over 10 bases. The CDR3 contains 14 residues. V dropped 7 bases and J dropped 7; count of bases not matched to a gene: 9. In germline, CDR1 is MNHNS, CDR2 SASEGT. CDR3 nucleotides: TGTGCCAGCATTATGACAGGGGGCGACGGTGGCTACACCTTC. Its translation is CASIMTGGDGGYTF.

The chain employs TRBV6-2 or TRBV6-3 and TRBJ1-1; tentative D call: TRBD1 (5 bases). V was pared by 7 bases and J by 1 base, with 13 bases between. This CDR3 has 14 amino acids. In germline, CDR1 is MNHEY, CDR2 SVGEGT. The CDR3 sequence: CASTTTAPNTEAFF. Written as DNA, the CDR3 is TGTGCCAGCACTACGACAGCTCCGAACACTGAAGCTTTCTTT.

This clonotype was seen many times. The genes are TRBV12-3 or TRBV12-4 and TRBJ2-3, with 9 bases that match TRBD2. The CDR3 has 14 residues. With 7 bases clipped from V and 6 bases from J, the junction kept 8 bases outside the gene matches. The CDR3 nucleotides read TGTGCCAGCATAAATAGCGGGAGTGGGGATACGCAGTATTTT. This encodes CASINSGSGDTQYF.

This clonotype was counted many times. The chain joins TRBV6-5 to TRBJ1-2; tentatively, D is TRBD1 (5 bases). The CDR3 is 13 residues long. Germline-derived CDR1 and CDR2 are MNHEY and SVGAGI. Deletions cut 4 bases from V and 8 bases from J, with 14 bases between. This chain's CDR3 is CASSFNSEGGYTF. The CDR3 DNA follows: TGTGCCAGCAGTTTTAATTCGGAGGGGGGCTACACCTTC.

There are a few counts of this clonotype. The chain joins TRBV12-3 or TRBV12-4 to TRBJ2-5, with 8 bases that match TRBD2. The CDR3 is made up of 14 amino acids. Germline trimming cut 4 bases from V and 1 base from J; bases unmatched to any gene: 2. The CDR3 reads CASSYLAGQETQYF. Here the CDR3 DNA reads TGTGCCAGCAGTTATCTAGCGGGCCAAGAGACCCAGTACTTC.